This TCR beta chain was identified in a study of OX40 agonist ivuxolimab in advanced cancers. Study-level results: There were, on average, more expanded clones in CD8+ T cells than in CD4+.

V lost 3 bases, J lost 0 bases, and 3 bases lay in between. Looked up from germline, CDR1 is MNHEY and CDR2 is SMNVEV (reference sequence). The CDR3 is 12 residues long. Regarding this clone: Its antigen is unknown.

The method was immunoSEQ multiplex PCR; TCRdb's version includes in-frame clones alone and lacks a portion of them. The sample lists tens of thousands of clones, 80% seen once, with under 11% in the top ten. The TCR sequence derives from an adult with an advanced solid tumor such as melanoma, head and neck, liver or kidney cancer. Source: CD4+ or CD8+ T cells sorted from blood, taken in a trial of the OX40 agonist ivuxolimab. V usage is TRBV27 and J usage is TRBJ2-7; D is ambiguous. The CDR3 coding sequence is TGTGCCAGCAGTTTTAGCTCCTACGAGCAGTACTTC. Translated, it gives CASSFSSYEQYF.